The rows below give T cell receptor beta chains drawn from one sample of a study of graft-versus-host responses after intestinal transplantation. The assay was immunoSEQ multiplex PCR, and TCRdb's table has in-frame clones only and misses some. Found here are more than 3,000 clones, less than 95% of them singletons; the top ten hold approximately 1.2%. The input for sequencing was PBMCs, taken 11 days after intestinal transplantation. All receptors come from a human patient who received an intestinal transplant, so some T cells may come from the graft donor. Each CDR3 is given with its conserved first and last residue. A D gene is named only where the DNA matches it firmly. Clone size is given for some rows only: seen once, a few or many times, or a class if the clone is expanded.

CDR3,DNA,D,J,V,size
CASSPGLAEPRRYQETQYF,TGCGCCAGCAGCCCGGGACTAGCGGAACCACGAAGATACCAAGAGACCCAGTACTTC,TRBD2,TRBJ2-5,TRBV10-1,-
CASSLGTSGSDEQFF,TGCGCCAGCAGCTTGGGGACTAGCGGGAGCGATGAGCAGTTCTTC,TRBD2,TRBJ2-1,TRBV5-1,-
CASSLSGYYEQYF,TGTGCCAGCAGCCTTAGCGGGTACTACGAGCAGTACTTC,TRBD2,TRBJ2-7,TRBV27,-
CASSLKYLQVGGTKSYEQYF,TGTGCCAGCAGCTTAAAGTACCTCCAGGTGGGCGGGACTAAGTCCTACGAGCAGTACTTC,TRBD2,TRBJ2-7,TRBV7-8,once
CASSRRSGEAYGYTF,TGTGCCAGCAGTCGCCGTTCGGGGGAGGCCTATGGCTACACCTTC,-,TRBJ1-2,TRBV6-5,-
CASSLQGVITYGYTF,TGTGCCAGCAGTTTGCAGGGGGTGATCACCTATGGCTACACCTTC,TRBD1,TRBJ1-2,TRBV28,-
CASSLSGNQPQHF,TGTGCCAGCAGCTTATCTGGTAATCAGCCCCAGCATTTT,-,TRBJ1-5,TRBV7-6,-
CASSIGQGVGDTQYF,TGTGCCAGTAGTATAGGACAGGGGGTCGGAGATACGCAGTATTTT,TRBD1,TRBJ2-3,TRBV19,-
CAWTLAGPIHRGAVF,TGTGCCTGGACACTAGCGGGACCCATTCACCGGGGAGCTGTTTTT,TRBD2,TRBJ2-2,TRBV30,-
CASSRDNQPQHF,TGTGCCAGCAGTCGGGATAATCAGCCCCAGCATTTT,-,TRBJ1-5,TRBV7-8,-
CASSLALAGFSYEQYF,TGTGCCAGCAGCTTGGCCCTAGCGGGGTTCTCCTACGAGCAGTACTTC,TRBD2,TRBJ2-7,TRBV5-6,-
CASSILPVDQPQHF,TGTGCCAGTAGTATTTTGCCCGTGGATCAGCCCCAGCATTTT,-,TRBJ1-5,TRBV19,-
CASSVGPDSTYNSPLHF,TGTGCCAGCAGCGTAGGCCCTGACAGTACCTATAATTCACCCCTCCACTTT,-,TRBJ1-6,TRBV9,-
CASSPPSGGSYNEQFF,TGTGCCAGCAGCCCACCCAGCGGGGGGTCCTACAATGAGCAGTTCTTC,TRBD2,TRBJ2-1,TRBV7-9,-
CASSLRTSGNLEDTGEQYF,TGTGCCAGCAGCCTCCGGACTAGCGGGAACCTCGAGGATACGGGCGAGCAGTACTTC,TRBD2,TRBJ2-7,TRBV7-6,-
CASRWGRRTDTQYF,TGTGCCAGCAGGTGGGGCCGCCGCACAGATACGCAGTATTTT,-,TRBJ2-3,TRBV28,-
CASSLVAAQSAYNSPLHF,TGTGCCAGCAGCTTAGTAGCTGCACAATCAGCGTATAATTCACCCCTCCACTTT,-,TRBJ1-6,TRBV11-2,-
CASSSDNEQFF,TGTGCCAGCAGTTCCGACAATGAGCAGTTCTTC,-,TRBJ2-1,TRBV28,-
CASKLANEQFF,TGCGCCAGCAAACTAGCTAATGAGCAGTTCTTC,-,TRBJ2-1,TRBV5-1,-
CASSGEGDLGDEQYF,TGTGCCAGCAGTGGAGAGGGGGATTTAGGGGACGAGCAGTACTTC,-,TRBJ2-7,TRBV6-1,-
CASSLDRERTGELFF,TGTGCCAGCAGTTTAGACAGGGAAAGGACCGGGGAGCTGTTTTTT,TRBD1,TRBJ2-2,TRBV28,-
CASSLDASSGANVLTF,TGCGCCAGCAGCTTGGACGCAAGCTCTGGGGCCAACGTCCTGACTTTC,-,TRBJ2-6,TRBV5-1,-
CASSLVRGLADVQETQYF,TGCGCCAGCAGCTTGGTCCGGGGACTAGCAGACGTTCAAGAGACCCAGTACTTC,TRBD2,TRBJ2-5,TRBV5-1,-
CASSRDTVGHTEAFF,TGTGCCAGCAGCCGCGACACGGTTGGCCACACTGAAGCTTTCTTT,-,TRBJ1-1,TRBV7-6,-
CASSQQGTNTIFIYEQYF,TGCGCCAGCAGTCAGCAAGGGACAAATACTATTTTCATCTACGAGCAGTACTTC,-,TRBJ2-7,TRBV23-1,-
CASSFPHRLAGDNEQFF,TGCGCCAGCAGCTTCCCACACAGACTAGCGGGAGACAATGAGCAGTTCTTC,TRBD2,TRBJ2-1,TRBV5-1,-
CASSLDGQGAEAFF,TGTGCCAGCAGTTTAGATGGACAGGGTGCTGAAGCTTTCTTT,TRBD1,TRBJ1-1,TRBV27,-
CASSKVEVGTQYF,TGTGCCAGCAGTAAAGTGGAGGTCGGTACGCAGTATTTT,-,TRBJ2-3,TRBV27,-
CASSLETGFSSYEQYF,TGTGCCAGCAGCTTAGAGACAGGTTTCAGCTCCTACGAGCAGTACTTC,-,TRBJ2-7,TRBV11-2,-
CASSLAEERGLYNEQFF,TGTGCCAGCAGCTTAGCGGAAGAGCGGGGGCTGTACAATGAGCAGTTCTTC,TRBD2,TRBJ2-1,TRBV7-9,-
CASSPRTGSRTEAFF,TGTGCCAGCAGCCCGAGGACAGGGTCGAGGACTGAAGCTTTCTTT,TRBD1,TRBJ1-1,TRBV9,-
CASSPRNRETNEKLFF,TGTGCCAGCAGTCCCCGAAACAGGGAAACTAATGAAAAACTGTTTTTT,-,TRBJ1-4,TRBV27,-
CAIGQSPQGVGNEQFF,TGTGCCATCGGACAGAGCCCCCAGGGGGTGGGTAATGAGCAGTTCTTC,TRBD1,TRBJ2-1,TRBV28,once
CASSVHNYGYTF,TGTGCCAGCAGTGTGCATAACTATGGCTACACCTTC,-,TRBJ1-2,TRBV2,-
CASVGTIEGHGVVVIQYF,TGTGCCAGCGTGGGGACCATTGAGGGACACGGAGTGGTCGTCATTCAGTACTTC,-,TRBJ2-4,TRBV9,-
CASSPTVNTEAFF,TGTGCCAGCAGCCCAACAGTGAACACTGAAGCTTTCTTT,-,TRBJ1-1,TRBV7-8,-
CAISESGQPQPQHF,TGTGCCATCAGTGAGTCAGGGCAGCCTCAGCCCCAGCATTTT,-,TRBJ1-5,TRBV10-3,-
CASSQGLAASGNEQFF,TGTGCCAGCAGCCAAGGACTAGCCGCTTCCGGCAATGAGCAGTTCTTC,TRBD2,TRBJ2-1,TRBV7-6,-
CASSHDDFGTGNEKLFF,TGTGCCAGCAGCCATGACGACTTCGGGACAGGAAATGAAAAACTGTTTTTT,TRBD1,TRBJ1-4,TRBV4-2,-
CASSGAGATNEKLFF,TGCGCCAGCAGTGGAGCCGGGGCAACTAATGAAAAACTGTTTTTT,-,TRBJ1-4,TRBV10-2,-
CASSPGTGIYEQYF,TGTGCCAGTTCGCCCGGGACAGGGATATACGAGCAGTACTTC,TRBD1,TRBJ2-7,TRBV6-5,-
CASSPGTSGEQYF,TGTGCCAGCAGCCCCGGGACTAGCGGAGAGCAGTACTTC,TRBD2,TRBJ2-7,TRBV11-2,-
CASSFAIETYEQYF,TGTGCCAGCAGTTTCGCAATCGAGACCTACGAGCAGTACTTC,-,TRBJ2-7,TRBV27,-
CASSQEKPRDIQYF,TGTGCCAGCAGCCAAGAAAAGCCACGGGACATTCAGTACTTC,-,TRBJ2-4,TRBV4-2,-
CSVEGVAGAYEQYF,TGCAGCGTTGAAGGAGTAGCGGGGGCCTACGAGCAGTACTTC,TRBD2,TRBJ2-7,TRBV29-1,once
CASSLGTSGSETQYF,TGTGCCAGCAGCTTAGGGACTAGCGGGAGTGAGACCCAGTACTTC,TRBD2,TRBJ2-5,TRBV11-3,-
CASSEAASNYGYTF,TGTGCCAGCAGCGAGGCGGCCTCTAACTATGGCTACACCTTC,-,TRBJ1-2,TRBV7-9,once
CAISVGGEQFF,TGTGCCATCAGTGTAGGGGGGGAGCAGTTCTTC,-,TRBJ2-1,TRBV10-3,-
CASSLGGRDTGELFF,TGTGCCAGCAGCTTAGGTGGGAGGGACACCGGGGAGCTGTTTTTT,TRBD2,TRBJ2-2,TRBV13,-
CASTRLAGVNEQFF,TGCGCCAGCACAAGACTAGCGGGAGTCAATGAGCAGTTCTTC,TRBD2,TRBJ2-1,TRBV5-1,-
CASSFPRVGANTGELFF,TGTGCCAGCAGCTTCCCGAGGGTTGGAGCGAACACCGGGGAGCTGTTTTTT,-,TRBJ2-2,TRBV7-9,-
CASSPWGREGYGYTF,TGTGCCAGCAGCCCTTGGGGCAGGGAGGGCTATGGCTACACCTTC,-,TRBJ1-2,TRBV11-2,-
CASSGGATYNEQFF,TGTGCCAGCAGTGGGGGAGCCACATACAATGAGCAGTTCTTC,-,TRBJ2-1,TRBV27,-
CASSSTGYGNTIYF,TGTGCCAGCAGCTCTACGGGGTACGGAAACACCATATATTTT,-,TRBJ1-3,TRBV7-2,-
CASSRRASTDTQYF,TGTGCCAGCAGCCGCAGGGCTAGCACAGATACGCAGTATTTT,-,TRBJ2-3,TRBV7-9,-
CSVVRTSVADTQYF,TGCAGCGTTGTTAGGACTAGCGTCGCAGATACGCAGTATTTT,TRBD2,TRBJ2-3,TRBV29-1,-
CASRADGAYEQYF,TGTGCCAGCAGAGCGGACGGTGCCTACGAGCAGTACTTC,-,TRBJ2-7,TRBV28,-
CASSSSGRAVTDTQYF,TGCGCCAGCAGTTCCAGCGGGAGGGCCGTCACAGATACGCAGTATTTT,TRBD2,TRBJ2-3,TRBV10-2,-